The 11 T cell receptor beta chains below all came from one sample that was sequenced in a study of a mutant IDH1 vaccine in newly diagnosed glioma. The antigens these receptors bind are not known. Using immunoSEQ multiplex PCR, the repertoire was profiled, and TCRdb retains in-frame clones only, with some absent. The sample lists around 61,000 clones, 90% occurring once. Indicated time point: week 5, during vaccination. In the vaccine, a single dose held 300 ug of the mutant IDH1 20-mer peptide, along with topical imiquimod. The sequencing here drew on PBMCs, taken from a glioma patient whose treatment included an IDH1 peptide vaccine. All receptors derive from a middle-aged woman with glioma.

This clone was observed a handful of times. The chain uses TRBV18 and TRBJ1-1, with unresolved D. The CDR3 extends over 15 amino acids. V dropped 5 bases and J dropped 1 base, with 14 bases sitting between them. Germline V gene data show CDR1 as KGHSH and CDR2 as LQKENI. The CDR3 sequence is CASSRGQATNTEAFF. DNA for the CDR3: TGTGCCAGCTCAAGAGGGCAGGCGACGAACACTGAAGCTTTCTTT.

This chain connects TRBV5-1 to TRBJ2-3; 7 bases align to TRBD2. The CDR3 is made up of 12 amino acids. The J segment lost 5 bases and the V segment lost 3 bases, leaving 0 bases of the junction unmatched. Germline CDR1 is SGHRS and CDR2 is YFSETQ. The CDR3: CASSSGGDTQYF. The CDR3 bases are TGCGCCAGCAGCTCGGGGGGAGATACGCAGTATTTT. Using reference TRBV5-1 and TRBJ2-3 for the parts outside the CDR3, the full variable domain is KAGVTQTPRYLIKTRGQQVTLSCSPISGHRSVSWYQQTPGQGLQFLFEYFSETQRNKGNFPGRFSGRQFSNSRSEMNVSTLELGDSALYLCASSSGGDTQYFGPGTRLTVL.

The genes are TRBV4-1 and TRBJ2-7; 8 nucleotides agree with TRBD1. Germline-derived CDR1 and CDR2 are MGHRA and YSYEKL. CDR3 size: 14 residues. Trimming at V came to 5 bases and at J to 0 bases, leaving 3 bases not matched to a gene. The CDR3 sequence is CASSYGQGSYEQYF. DNA of the CDR3: TGCGCCAGCAGCTATGGACAGGGCTCCTACGAGCAGTACTTC.

J is TRBJ2-5 and V is TRBV15; 7 positions agree with TRBD1. Germline assignment: CDR1 LNHNV and CDR2 YYDKDF (reference sequence). CDR3 length: 13 residues. V lost 7 bases to trimming and J lost 8 bases; unmatched junction nucleotides: 10. The CDR3 coding sequence is TGTGCCACCACTATCATCCGGGACAGTACCCAGTACTTC. Its translation is CATTIIRDSTQYF.

The V and J genes are TRBV7-9 and TRBJ1-4; possible D gene TRBD1, 6 bases. V was clipped by 2 bases and J by 7 bases, with 11 bases between them. Germline CDR1 and CDR2: SEHNR and FQNEAQ (reference sequence). The CDR3 extends over 14 amino acids. In nucleotides, the CDR3 is TGTGCCAGCAGCTTATCCGGGACAACTGAAAAACTGTTTTTT. Translated, it gives CASSLSGTTEKLFF.

The chain joins TRBV5-1 to TRBJ2-7; no clear D. From germline, CDR1 is SGHRS and CDR2 YFSETQ. V shed 0 bases and J shed 0 bases, with 7 bases lying between them. The CDR3 covers 14 residues. CDR3: CASSLVLHSYEQYF. The CDR3 bases are TGCGCCAGCAGCTTGGTCTTGCACTCCTACGAGCAGTACTTC.

The chain links TRBV28 to TRBJ1-5; TRBD1 might be the D (6 bases). V was cut by 4 bases and J by 0 bases, with 10 bases left in between. CDR1 and CDR2 from the germline V gene are MDHEN and SYDVKM. The CDR3 extends over 15 amino acids. In DNA form, the CDR3 reads TGTGCCAGCAGTTCCCTGGACAGTAGCAATCAGCCCCAGCATTTT. Its protein product is CASSSLDSSNQPQHF.

The rearrangement joins TRBV12-5 to TRBJ2-2; possible D gene TRBD2, 5 bases. The CDR3 is 14 amino acids. Germline values: CDR1 LGHNT, CDR2 FRNRAP. Trimming stripped 1 base from V and 6 bases from J, with 9 bases between. For the CDR3, the DNA is TGTGCTAGTGGTTTGGGTGGGAGTGCCGGGGAGCTGTTTTTT. Protein: CASGLGGSAGELFF.

This clone appeared a few times. The chain recombines TRBV28 with TRBJ1-1; no definite D call. Germline lookup yields CDR1 MDHEN and CDR2 SYDVKM. The length of the CDR3 is 14 residues. V lost 4 bases and J 1 base, leaving 10 bases between the germline ends. CDR3 bases: TGTGCCAGCAGTTACTGGTCCGGGAACACTGAAGCTTTCTTT. This codes for CASSYWSGNTEAFF.

This chain links TRBV5-1 with TRBJ1-5; D is perhaps TRBD1 (6 bases). From germline, CDR1 is SGHRS and CDR2 YFSETQ. The V gene lost 3 bases and the J gene lost 4 bases, with 11 bases spanning the gap. The length of the CDR3 is 14 residues. Here the CDR3 reads CASSSEGGNQPQHF. CDR3 nucleotides: TGCGCCAGCAGCTCCGAGGGGGGAAATCAGCCCCAGCATTTT.

V usage is TRBV19 and J usage is TRBJ2-2; 8 nucleotides match TRBD1. The CDR3 extends over 13 amino acids. V shed 8 bases and J 8 bases; nucleotides not matched to a gene: 7. From germline, CDR1 is LNHDA and CDR2 SQIVND (reference sequence). The CDR3 loop reads CASGTGGWGELFF. The CDR3 DNA reads TGTGCCAGTGGTACAGGGGGATGGGGGGAGCTGTTTTTT. The full variable domain, its missing parts supplied by reference TRBV19 and TRBJ2-2, is DGGITQSPKYLFRKEGQNVTLSCEQNLNHDAMYWYRQDPGQGLRLIYYSQIVNDFQKGDIAEGYSVSREKKESFPLTVTSAQKNPTAFYLCASGTGGWGELFFGEGSRLTVL.